This TCR beta chain stems from a study of shared clonotypes between healthy human individuals. CDR1 is SGHVS and CDR2 is FNYEAQ in the germline V gene. The CDR3 contains 19 residues. Trimming at V came to 5 bases and at J to 0 bases, leaving 11 bases not matched to a gene. Naive-designated CD8 cells lacked CD45RO, were positively enriched for CCR7, and omitted terminally differentiated effector memory CD45RA+ cells. Clones were read by immunoSEQ multiplex PCR, and TCRdb kept only the in-frame ones, dropping some. Found here are 800,000 or so clones, roughly 96% of them singletons; the top ten hold about 0.22%.

The sequencing sample was made of naive CD8+ T cells sorted from blood. The TCR sequence derives from a man younger than 45 in good health. The V gene is TRBV7-6, the J gene TRBJ1-5; 12 nucleotides align to TRBD1. CDR3 sequence: CASSPHSGQGADSNQPQHF. The DNA for the CDR3 is TGTGCCAGCAGCCCGCACTCGGGACAGGGGGCTGATAGCAATCAGCCCCAGCATTTT.